These T cell receptor beta chains were read from a single sample in a study of T cells in Graves' hyperthyroidism and ophthalmopathy. Via MiXCR, TCRdb re-called the multiplex PCR reads, giving one row per CDR3 protein. Among about 300,000 distinct CDR3 sequences listed, roughly 18% were seen once. Specimen: blood. The receptors derive from a man aged 50-60 years with Graves' ophthalmopathy. Both conserved end residues are trimmed from each CDR3. The order of the fields is V gene, J gene, CDR3 protein.

TRBV19	TRBJ2-6	ASSITPRGQGSLAGANVLT
TRBV30	TRBJ1-4	AWSRDSKEEKLF
TRBV7-8	TRBJ1-5	ASSLAPGLRSNQPQH
TRBV9	TRBJ2-3	ASSAPRGGSTDTQY
TRBV20-1	TRBJ2-7	SARDRTGRVHEQY
TRBV29-1	TRBJ2-1	SVAASGGNEQF
TRBV5-6	TRBJ2-5	ASRRGGSETQY
TRBV12-3/TRBV12-4	TRBJ2-3	ASSIHRGGTDTQY
TRBV6-1	TRBJ1-1	ASSERAGVITEAF
TRBV20-1	TRBJ2-7	SARARTGSYEQY
TRBV27	TRBJ2-7	ASSRRLAGFSYEQY
TRBV11-2	TRBJ2-1	ASSLIGLAGQYNEQF
TRBV15	TRBJ2-7	ATSRGDTLHNEQY
TRBV18	TRBJ2-3	ASSVYRFSTDTQY
TRBV5-8	TRBJ1-1	ASSLVGRGAGAF
TRBV28	TRBJ1-1	ASSHNKANTEAF
TRBV2	TRBJ1-2	ASSDLPGGDGYT
TRBV7-6	TRBJ2-2	ASSFQEVGTGELF
TRBV5-4	TRBJ2-2	ASSAGTGIVGELF
TRBV6-2/TRBV6-3	TRBJ2-7	ASSYSSGQGYEQY
TRBV20-1	TRBJ2-3	SARDGREWDTQY
TRBV3-1	TRBJ2-7	ASSQRGLGSGRGYEQY
TRBV4-2	TRBJ1-2	ASSHGRGLYGYT
TRBV7-9	TRBJ1-4	ASSLMRDRDEKLF
TRBV11-2	TRBJ2-7	ASSLVGTGTYEQY
TRBV3-1	TRBJ1-2	ASSQVVGTGDGYT
TRBV3-1	TRBJ2-5	ASSPTVVGTETQY
TRBV2	TRBJ2-1	ASMDRGRGNEQF
TRBV20-1	TRBJ1-5	SATRQGASNQPQH
TRBV7-9	TRBJ2-1	ASSSPTRTAEQF
TRBV28	TRBJ2-7	ASSLGTSGFYEQY
TRBV4-3	TRBJ2-7	ASSQDLSLTYEQY
TRBV20-1	TRBJ1-4	SARSPGTANEKLF
TRBV11-2	TRBJ2-1	ASSLVVGGREQF
TRBV20-1	TRBJ2-5	SAAGLAPGIGTQY
TRBV30	TRBJ2-1	AWSGGGGSNEQF
TRBV7-6	TRBJ2-1	ASSSGTGSLHEQF
TRBV11-2	TRBJ1-2	ASSEVPRTGNYGYT
TRBV5-1	TRBJ2-5	ASSLAGVETQY
TRBV18	TRBJ1-4	ASSPTTGSVGEKLF
TRBV24-1	TRBJ1-4	ATSGSRQANEKLF
TRBV6-2/TRBV6-3	TRBJ1-5	ASSFGREGNQPQH
TRBV5-8	TRBJ1-5	ASSYRVSGNQPQH
TRBV11-3	TRBJ2-1	ASSVRESYNEQF
TRBV19	TRBJ2-1	ASSIVSAGNEQF
TRBV5-1	TRBJ1-6	ASSLSAGNSPLH
TRBV6-1	TRBJ1-1	ASREAGAATEAF
TRBV12-3/TRBV12-4	TRBJ2-5	ASSLTSGDKETQY
TRBV20-1	TRBJ2-7	SASRRQTYEQY
TRBV27	TRBJ2-7	ASSFVSRIYEQY
TRBV5-5	TRBJ1-1	ASSLPTGNAEAF
TRBV5-1	TRBJ1-4	ASSMTGGNEKLF
TRBV12-5	TRBJ2-1	ASGKGTSGHNEQF
TRBV20-1	TRBJ2-7	SFSLAARREEQY
TRBV20-1	TRBJ2-7	SARLAGVSEQY